This T cell receptor (beta chain) came from a study of radiotherapy plus CTLA-4 blockade in lung cancer. In this sample, this clone turned up once. Sequenced by immunoSEQ multiplex PCR; TCRdb stores in-frame clones only, minus some. The table includes roughly 85,000 clones, around 87% detected once. Ipilimumab CTLA-4 blockade and focal radiation were given to patients with chemo-refractory metastatic non-small-cell lung cancer. Trimming left V 4 bases short and J 1 base short, with 11 bases between. CDR3 size: 14 residues. Germline CDR1 and CDR2: SGHNT and YYREEE (reference sequence). Here the sequenced sample was peripheral blood, taken from a patient treated with radiotherapy plus ipilimumab. The receptor comes from a human donor with non-small cell lung cancer that progressed on radiotherapy plus ipilimumab. The rearrangement joins TRBV5-4 to TRBJ1-1; no firm D call. The CDR3 nucleotides read TGTGCCAGCAGCGTGGACCCTTCGAACACTGAAGCTTTCTTT. This encodes CASSVDPSNTEAFF.